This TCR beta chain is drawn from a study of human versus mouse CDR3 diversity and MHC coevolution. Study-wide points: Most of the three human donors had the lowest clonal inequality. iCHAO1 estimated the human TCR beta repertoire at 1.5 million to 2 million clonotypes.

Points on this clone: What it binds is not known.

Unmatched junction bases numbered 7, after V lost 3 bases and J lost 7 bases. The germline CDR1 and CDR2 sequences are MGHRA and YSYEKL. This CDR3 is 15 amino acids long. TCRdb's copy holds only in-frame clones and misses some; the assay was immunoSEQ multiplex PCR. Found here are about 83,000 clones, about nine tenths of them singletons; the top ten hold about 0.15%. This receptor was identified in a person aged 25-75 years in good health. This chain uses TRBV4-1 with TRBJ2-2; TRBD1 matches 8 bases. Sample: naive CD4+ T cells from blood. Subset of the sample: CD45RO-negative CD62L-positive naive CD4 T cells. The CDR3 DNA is TGCGCCAGCAGCCAGGTCGACAGGGGCGGCGGGGAGCTGTTTTTT. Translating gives CASSQVDRGGGELFF.